These 21 T cell receptor beta chains were sequenced from one sample in a study of cytomegalovirus exposure and HLA in healthy donors. The primer mix had 60 Vbeta and 13 Jbeta primers. Assay: immunoSEQ multiplex PCR; the TCRdb copy retains only in-frame clones and omits some. The sample records about 120,000 clones, 77% being singletons. Material: PBMCs. These receptors originate from a human donor in good health.

The chain uses TRBV19 and TRBJ1-2, with D perhaps TRBD1 (5 bases). This CDR3 is built from 14 residues. The germline CDR1 and CDR2 sequences are LNHDA and SQIVND (reference sequence). The V end was cut by 4 bases, the J end by 4 bases, with 13 bases between. This chain's CDR3 is CASSTAREVYGYTF. For the CDR3, the DNA is TGTGCCAGTAGTACGGCCAGGGAGGTCTATGGCTACACCTTC.

This clone occurred a few times. The CDR3, as DNA: TGTGCCAGCAGCTTACGTTCCCCCGGAAAACTGTTTTTT. Translation gives CASSLRSPGKLFF. The chain carries TRBV7-9 and TRBJ1-4; the D is unclear. Germline values: CDR1 SEHNR, CDR2 FQNEAQ (reference sequence). The CDR3 loop spans 13 amino acids. V was clipped by 2 bases and J by 10 bases, with 11 bases between them.

The chain recombines TRBV6-5 with TRBJ2-2, with D possibly matching TRBD1 (6 bases). Germline CDR1 reads MNHEY; CDR2 reads SVGAGI. Trimming took off 7 bases at V and 5 bases at J, with 17 bases between the two ends. CDR3 size: 15 residues. CDR3: CASKGDGPGTGELFF. CDR3 in DNA: TGTGCCAGCAAGGGGGACGGCCCCGGGACCGGGGAGCTGTTTTTT.

This clone occurred once. The chain recombines TRBV19 with TRBJ2-4, with D perhaps matching TRBD2 (5 bases). The CDR3 sequence is 14 residues long. Trimming stripped 1 base from V and 14 bases from J, with 18 bases between. Germline V CDR1 and CDR2: LNHDA, SQIVND (reference sequence). CDR3 in DNA: TGTGCCAGTAGTATAGGGGGAGACACGTCACGGAAGTACTTC. Translated, it gives CASSIGGDTSRKYF.

A word on this clone: Other DNA sequences in this sample translate to the same CDR3. The chain uses TRBV6-1 and TRBJ1-1, with a weak D call TRBD1 (6 bases). Trimming removed 6 bases from V and 1 base from J, with 15 bases in between. Germline assignment: CDR1 MNHNS and CDR2 SASEGT. The CDR3 runs to 15 residues. Here the CDR3 reads CASSDRTGGNTEAFF. The CDR3 bases are TGTGCCAGCAGCGACAGGACGGGGGGGAACACTGAAGCTTTCTTT.

This clone appeared a few times. This rearrangement joins TRBV6-6 to TRBJ2-1; 11 bases match TRBD2. V lost 6 bases to trimming and J lost 5 bases; unmatched junction nucleotides: 6. The germline V gene has CDR1 MNHNY and CDR2 SVGAGI (reference sequence). This CDR3 spans 15 amino acids. The CDR3: CASSSGTSGHNEQFF. The CDR3 DNA is TGTGCCAGCAGCTCCGGGACTAGCGGACACAATGAGCAGTTCTTC.

This chain's CDR3 is CASSKGLALTGELFF. In DNA form, the CDR3 reads TGTGCCAGCAGCAAGGGACTAGCCCTTACCGGGGAGCTGTTTTTT. The gene calls are TRBV7-9 and TRBJ2-2; TRBD2 aligns across 9 bases. V lost 5 bases, J lost 5 bases, and 6 bases stayed unmatched. The CDR3 runs 15 residues. Germline V gene lookup returns CDR1 SEHNR and CDR2 FQNEAQ (reference sequence).

V and J are TRBV9 and TRBJ2-7; TRBD1 aligns across 12 bases. V gave up 0 bases and J gave up 7 bases; unmatched junction bases: 5. The CDR3 is 15 amino acids. Germline V gives CDR1 SGDLS, CDR2 YYNGEE. The CDR3 here is CASSVGGQGAGEQYF. CDR3 nucleotide sequence: TGTGCCAGCAGCGTAGGGGGACAGGGGGCAGGTGAGCAGTACTTC.

The J gene is TRBJ2-3, the V gene TRBV2; 12 positions agree with TRBD2. The junction had 8 bases not matched to a gene; V was cut back by 11 bases and J by 5 bases. The CDR3 totals 14 residues. Germline-derived CDR1 and CDR2 are SNHLY and FYNNEI. The CDR3 DNA reads as TGTGCCGTTCTAGCGGGAGGGCCAGGAGATACGCAGTATTTT. It is translated as CAVLAGGPGDTQYF.

V gene TRBV28 combines with J gene TRBJ1-2, with D uncertain. The CDR3 length is 15 residues. Trimming cost V 4 bases and J 9 bases, with 21 bases left between them. Germline loops: CDR1 MDHEN, CDR2 SYDVKM. The CDR3 DNA reads TGTGCCAGCAGTTCCCCTGCAGAGGGCGATCCGAGCTACACCTTC. Translating it yields CASSSPAEGDPSYTF.

V and J are TRBV6-4 and TRBJ1-2; 8 nucleotides agree with TRBD1. The CDR3 is 15 residues long. Germline V gene lookup returns CDR1 MRHNA and CDR2 SNTAGT. Trimming cost V 6 bases and J 3 bases; bases outside gene matches: 9. Here the CDR3 DNA reads TGTGCCAGCAGGGGCGACAGGGGTTCCGACTATGGCTACACCTTC. Translation gives CASRGDRGSDYGYTF.

The chain carries TRBV10-3 and TRBJ2-6; D is possibly TRBD1 (7 bases). The CDR3 length is 16 residues. Trimming shortened V by 7 bases and J by 0 bases, and 13 bases separated the two germline ends. Germline-derived CDR1 and CDR2 are ENHRY and SYGVKD. The CDR3 spells CAITQGGPSGANVLTF. The DNA of the CDR3 is TGTGCCATCACGCAGGGGGGTCCCTCTGGGGCCAACGTCCTGACTTTC.

This clone has a handful of counts. V and J are TRBV4-1 and TRBJ2-7, with TRBD1 matching 9 bases. V lost 0 bases to trimming and J lost 4 bases; unmatched junction nucleotides: 4. The V gene's germline CDR1 is MGHRA and CDR2 YSYEKL. CDR3 length equals 15 residues. The CDR3 nucleotides read TGCGCCAGCAGCCAAGAGGGGACAGGGTCTTACGAGCAGTACTTC. It codes for CASSQEGTGSYEQYF.

This clone has a single count. This chain connects TRBV9 to TRBJ2-1; the match to TRBD1 covers 7 bases. The CDR3 loop spans 14 amino acids. V was pared by 3 bases and J by 6 bases, with 6 bases of the junction left unmatched. Per the germline V gene, CDR1 is SGDLS and CDR2 is YYNGEE. The CDR3 DNA follows: TGTGCCAGCAGCGCACAGGGGTTAGGCAATGAGCAGTTCTTC. Translation: CASSAQGLGNEQFF.

The chain carries TRBV28 and TRBJ2-7, with no clear D. The CDR3 loop spans 14 amino acids. The V and J ends lost 5 bases and 3 bases respectively, with 14 bases between them. The V gene's germline CDR1 is MDHEN and CDR2 SYDVKM. CDR3 amino acids: CASSPIGALYEQYF. CDR3 in DNA: TGTGCCAGCAGTCCCATAGGAGCTCTCTACGAGCAGTACTTC.

This clone came up a few times. J is TRBJ1-2 and V is TRBV6-1; 11 positions agree with TRBD1. The CDR3 has 14 amino acids. Looked up from germline, CDR1 is MNHNS and CDR2 is SASEGT. V was pared by 4 bases and J by 7 bases, with 5 bases of the junction left unmatched. CDR3 nucleotide sequence: TGTGCCAGCAGTGGGACAGGGGGCGTAAGTGGCTACACCTTC. Residues: CASSGTGGVSGYTF.

This clone was detected only once. The chain is built from TRBV7-3 and TRBJ2-5; possible D gene TRBD2, 5 bases. V was trimmed by 5 bases and J by 7 bases, leaving 23 bases between them. The CDR3 totals 16 residues. Germline lookup yields CDR1 SGHTA and CDR2 FQGTGA. Written as DNA, the CDR3 is TGTGCCAGCAGCCGAGGGCGGCAGGCCCGCCCGGGGACCCAGTACTTC. Its translation: CASSRGRQARPGTQYF.

The genes are TRBV7-9 and TRBJ1-1; D is uncertain. V was cut by 4 bases and J by 0 bases, with 9 bases left in between. Germline V gene lookup returns CDR1 SEHNR and CDR2 FQNEAQ (reference sequence). This CDR3 region has 14 residues. In nucleotides, the CDR3 is TGTGCCAGCAGCTCGTTCGACATGAACACTGAAGCTTTCTTT. Its protein is CASSSFDMNTEAFF.

V gene TRBV9 combines with J gene TRBJ2-3; D gene ambiguous. The germline CDR1 and CDR2 sequences are SGDLS and YYNGEE. The germline V and J ends were trimmed by 0 bases and 1 base, with 6 bases remaining between them. This CDR3 has 14 residues. CDR3 nucleotides: TGTGCCAGCAGCGTAGAGCCGGGCACAGATACGCAGTATTTT. Its protein product is CASSVEPGTDTQYF.

This clone has more than one count but fewer than ten. The V call is TRBV11-2, the J call TRBJ2-7; possibly TRBD2 for D (6 bases). Germline assignment: CDR1 SGHAT and CDR2 FQNNGV. Between the trimmed V and J ends, which lost 1 base and 4 bases, there was a span of 17 bases. This CDR3 has 16 residues. In DNA form, the CDR3 reads TGTGCCAGCAGCTTAGCCCGCCACGAGGAGGGTTACGAGCAGTACTTC. Translated: CASSLARHEEGYEQYF.

This clone occurred a few times. The chain has TRBV5-8 and TRBJ1-2; D remains unclear. Trimming removed 1 base at V and 2 bases at J, with 12 bases between. Germline-derived CDR1 and CDR2 are SGHTS and YDEGEE. The CDR3 has 15 residues. The CDR3 coding sequence is TGTGCCAGCAGCTTGTCGTCTCGGGGAAACTATGGCTACACCTTC. This gives the protein CASSLSSRGNYGYTF.